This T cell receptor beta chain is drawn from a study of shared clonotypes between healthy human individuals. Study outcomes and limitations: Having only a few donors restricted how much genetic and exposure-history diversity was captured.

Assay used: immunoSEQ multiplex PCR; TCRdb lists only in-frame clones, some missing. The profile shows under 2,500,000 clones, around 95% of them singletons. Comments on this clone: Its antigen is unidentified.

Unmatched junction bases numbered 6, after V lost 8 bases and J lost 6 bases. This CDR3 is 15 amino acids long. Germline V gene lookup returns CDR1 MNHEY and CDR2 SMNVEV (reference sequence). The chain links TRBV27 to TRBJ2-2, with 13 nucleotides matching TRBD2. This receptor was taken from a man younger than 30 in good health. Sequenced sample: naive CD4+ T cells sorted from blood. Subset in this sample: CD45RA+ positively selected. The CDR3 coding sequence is TGTGCCAGCGGTACTAGCGGGAGGGCCCCCGGGGAGCTGTTTTTT. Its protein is CASGTSGRAPGELFF.